This section outlines one T cell receptor beta chain sequence together with its context. Its antigen remains unknown. The treatment was: 19 received Ad26.COV2.S at low or high dose, single or two shots; about 5 received placebo; per-sample allocation not given. Material that was analyzed had been drawn on day 63 after the first vaccine or placebo injection. Boston provided a donor who was an adult aged 18-55 years. It was Wuhan-strain SARS-CoV-2 spike that the Ad26 vaccine vector expressed. Method: immunoSEQ multiplex PCR; TCRdb's copy keeps in-frame clones and lacks some. The sample holds about 400,000 clones, 70% to 90% seen once. This entry belongs to a study of Ad26.COV2.S vaccination and SARS-CoV-2 variants. Study at large: Ad26.COV2.S given intramuscularly, once or twice 56 days apart. General study points: After vaccination, reports described spike-specific CD8+ and CD4+ T cell responses as showing substantial breadth.

The starting material was peripheral blood, obtained in a trial of Ad26.COV2.S vaccine versus placebo. The TCR was taken from a person between 18 and 60 years old who received the Ad26.COV2.S COVID-19 vaccine or a placebo.

In nucleotides, the CDR3 is TGTGCCAGCTTCAGGGTAGATGAAGCTTTCTTT. Amino acid sequence: CASFRVDEAFF. The chain couples TRBV28 to TRBJ1-1; TRBD1 might be the D (5 bases). CDR1 and CDR2 from the germline V gene are MDHEN and SYDVKM. V was shortened by 8 bases and J by 7 bases, with 11 bases between the two germline ends. The CDR3 contains 11 residues.